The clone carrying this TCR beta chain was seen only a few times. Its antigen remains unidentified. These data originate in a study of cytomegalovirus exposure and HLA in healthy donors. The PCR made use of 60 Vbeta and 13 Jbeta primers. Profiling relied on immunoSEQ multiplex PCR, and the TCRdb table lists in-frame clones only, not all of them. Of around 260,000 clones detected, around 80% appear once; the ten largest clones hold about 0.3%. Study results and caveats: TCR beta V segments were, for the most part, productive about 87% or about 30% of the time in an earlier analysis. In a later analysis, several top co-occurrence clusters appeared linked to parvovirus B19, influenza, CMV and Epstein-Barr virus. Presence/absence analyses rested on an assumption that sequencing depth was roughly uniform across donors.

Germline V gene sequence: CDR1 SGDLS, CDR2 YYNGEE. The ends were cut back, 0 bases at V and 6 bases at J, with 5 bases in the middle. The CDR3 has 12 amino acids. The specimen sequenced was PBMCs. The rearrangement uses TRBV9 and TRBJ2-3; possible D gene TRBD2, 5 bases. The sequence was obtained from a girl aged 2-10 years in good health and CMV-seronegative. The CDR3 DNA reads TGTGCCAGCAGCGTAGGGAGGGATACGCAGTATTTT. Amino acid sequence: CASSVGRDTQYF.